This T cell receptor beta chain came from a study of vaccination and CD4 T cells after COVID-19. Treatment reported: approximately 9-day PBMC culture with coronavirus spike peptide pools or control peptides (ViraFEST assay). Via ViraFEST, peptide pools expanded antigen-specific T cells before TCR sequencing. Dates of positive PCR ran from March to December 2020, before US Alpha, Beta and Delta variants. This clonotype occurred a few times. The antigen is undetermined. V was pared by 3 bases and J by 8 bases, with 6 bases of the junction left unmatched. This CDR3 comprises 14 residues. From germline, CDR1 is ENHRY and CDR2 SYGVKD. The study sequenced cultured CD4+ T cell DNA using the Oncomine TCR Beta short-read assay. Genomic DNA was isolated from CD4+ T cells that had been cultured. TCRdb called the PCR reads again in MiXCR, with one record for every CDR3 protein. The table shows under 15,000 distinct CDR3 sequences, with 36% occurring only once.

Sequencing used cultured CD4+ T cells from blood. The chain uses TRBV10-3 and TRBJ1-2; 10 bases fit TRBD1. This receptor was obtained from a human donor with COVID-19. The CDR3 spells CAISDPDRGPGYTF. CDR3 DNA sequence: TGTGCCATCAGTGACCCCGACAGGGGGCCCGGCTACACCTTC.